The present entry profiles one T cell receptor beta chain with its context. Its antigen is unknown. This PCR relied on a set of 60 Vbeta primers and 13 Jbeta primers. Sequenced by immunoSEQ multiplex PCR; TCRdb stores in-frame clones only, minus some. The top ten hold approximately 1.5% of the sample, which has tens of thousands of clones, roughly 79% seen once. This specimen comes from a study of cytomegalovirus exposure and HLA in healthy donors. Study-wide results and limits: The investigators catalogued 150 to 200 TCR beta chains as cytomegalovirus-associated.

This CDR3 contains 15 residues. Germline V gene data show CDR1 as LNHDA and CDR2 as SQIVND (reference sequence). J gave up 6 bases and V 3 bases, and 7 bases lay outside the gene matches. The chain couples TRBV19 to TRBJ2-7; 11 bases are a match to TRBD2. The sequenced material came from PBMCs. This receptor was identified in a male donor in good health and CMV-seronegative. CDR3 in amino acids: CASSMGQLAGAEQYF. In DNA form, the CDR3 reads TGTGCCAGTAGTATGGGTCAACTAGCGGGAGCCGAGCAGTACTTC. Full variable domain (remainder filled in from reference TRBV19 and TRBJ2-7): DGGITQSPKYLFRKEGQNVTLSCEQNLNHDAMYWYRQDPGQGLRLIYYSQIVNDFQKGDIAEGYSVSREKKESFPLTVTSAQKNPTAFYLCASSMGQLAGAEQYFGPGTRLTVT.